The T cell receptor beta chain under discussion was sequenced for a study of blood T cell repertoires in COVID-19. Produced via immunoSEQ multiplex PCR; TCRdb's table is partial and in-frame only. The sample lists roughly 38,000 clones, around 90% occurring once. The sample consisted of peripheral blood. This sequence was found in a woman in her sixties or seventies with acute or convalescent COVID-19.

CDR3 in amino acids: CASSPRDRPNTGELFF. The CDR3 nucleotides read TGTGCCAGCAGCCCCCGGGACAGGCCGAACACCGGGGAGCTGTTTTTT. V usage is TRBV9 and J usage is TRBJ2-2; 8 bases match TRBD1. The CDR3 has 16 residues. The germline V gene encodes CDR1 SGDLS and CDR2 YYNGEE. The V and J ends lost 4 bases and 0 bases, in that order; junction bases with no gene match: 5.